This is a list of T cell receptor beta chains from one sample in a study of cytomegalovirus exposure and HLA in healthy donors. The repertoire was sequenced with immunoSEQ multiplex PCR; TCRdb's copy has only in-frame clones and lacks some. The table has more than 55,000 clones, about 93% seen once; the top ten hold 0.5% to 0.65%. Sequenced: PBMCs. Source of these receptors: a woman between 18 and 29 years old in good health and CMV-seronegative. Each CDR3 is given with its conserved first and last residue. The D gene is left open where the match is weak. Size is omitted from some rows. Given values are once, few, many or a class for expanded clones.

D | J | size | V | CDR3
. | TRBJ1-5 | . | TRBV11-2 | CASSLGGNSNQPQHF
. | TRBJ1-1 | . | TRBV27 | CASSLSWTPSNTEAFF
. | TRBJ1-4 | . | TRBV6-4 | CASSGTGRRGEKLFF
TRBD2 | TRBJ2-5 | . | TRBV7-6 | CASSLAQGLAGRETQYF
. | TRBJ1-4 | . | TRBV6-5 | CASSPSGATNEKLFF
TRBD1 | TRBJ2-5 | . | TRBV5-4 | CASSRSPTTGGRETQYF
TRBD1 | TRBJ1-6 | . | TRBV19 | CTSTWGYRGRNSPLHF
TRBD1 | TRBJ1-4 | . | TRBV7-9 | CASSLAHNTGVGEKLFF
TRBD2 | TRBJ2-1 | . | TRBV27 | CASSPGLGGYEQFF
TRBD1 | TRBJ2-5 | . | TRBV7-2 | CASKVDRNQETQYF
. | TRBJ1-4 | . | TRBV5-1 | CASICASPPFTTTNEKLFF
TRBD1 | TRBJ1-6 | . | TRBV7-9 | CASSLGDRVNSPLHF
TRBD1 | TRBJ2-7 | . | TRBV4-1 | CASSGPIGSGEPGQGNEQYF
. | TRBJ1-6 | once | TRBV5-1 | CASTYEAGIGSPLHF
TRBD1 | TRBJ2-7 | . | TRBV5-1 | CASSLGQGLYEQYF
. | TRBJ2-1 | . | TRBV25-1 | CASRETGRTVDEQFF
TRBD1 | TRBJ1-2 | . | TRBV15 | CATSRGQGAQVSGGYTF
TRBD2 | TRBJ2-7 | . | TRBV5-1 | CASSLILAGGLVSYEQYF
TRBD1 | TRBJ1-6 | . | TRBV27 | CASSSQGTRYNSPLHF
. | TRBJ1-2 | . | TRBV6-5 | CASSYSNTGFNYGYTF
. | TRBJ2-7 | once | TRBV6-5 | CASSYSTGSSYEQYF
. | TRBJ1-4 | . | TRBV18 | CASSPVGDPNEKLFF
TRBD1 | TRBJ1-2 | . | TRBV28 | CASSSLFNDRGAYTF
TRBD1 | TRBJ1-2 | . | TRBV2 | CASSEMGQGYTF